The text below deals with one T cell receptor beta chain. This clonotype has only a few counts. Its antigen remains unidentified. The sample holds no much larger clone one base away, and base qualities are not on file. The library was built by means of PCR. DNA from cultured CD4+ T cells underwent TCR sequencing with the Oncomine TCR Beta short-read assay at the Johns Hopkins FTIC core. The QIAamp micro DNA kit was used to extract genomic DNA from the cultured CD4+ T cells. The Oncomine TCR Beta libraries from cultured CD4+ T cells were pooled using unique dual indexes and then sequenced on an Illumina iSeq 100. The authors processed their data as follows. Non-productive sequences were removed, and CDR3s that did not start with C, did not end with F or W, or were shorter than 7 amino acids were discarded. Antigen-specific clonotypes were identified using the MANAFEST web application through comparison of peptide-stimulated wells with reference and other culture wells. To be called positive, a clone needed an FDR below 0.05, an odds ratio above 5, and a productive frequency above 0.1% in at least two of three replicate wells. A clonotype was classed as cross-reactive if the clonotype showed significant expansion both in SARS-CoV-2 spike wells and in at least one common cold coronavirus spike condition. CDR3 homology was assessed with Levenshtein distances (stringdist) and unrooted phylogenetic trees (ape) in R version 3.6.1. TCRdb itself trimmed the public reads at Q25 with fastp, ran MiXCR and retained productive beta chains. Under each unique CDR3 protein, matching rows form one entry showing the most common genes and DNA. TCRdb, not the authors, supplied the V and J calls. In all, the sample holds about 22,000 distinct CDR3 sequences, and around 37% of those were seen once. The top ten clones comprise approximately 8.9% of the sample.

The data were obtained in a study of vaccination and CD4 T cells after COVID-19 (dated by TCRdb to between 2021 and 2022). For the wider study: Convalescent patients had a positive SARS-CoV-2 result on nasal swab PCR, and of these patients, several had mild disease and one had severe disease. Culture stimuli were overlapping spike peptide pools from SARS-CoV-2 and from the common cold coronaviruses HCoV-NL63, HCoV-OC43 and HCoV-229E. Post-COVID blood samples from convalescent patients were collected a median of about 110 days after diagnosis, with a range of roughly 30 to 170 days. Participants received two doses of either the Pfizer-BioNTech BNT162b2 vaccine (n=8) or the Moderna mRNA-1273 vaccine (n=2). In the convalescent cohort there were six males and four females, among whom were two Hispanic individuals, seven Caucasians, two Asians and one multiracial person. Control cultures used a CEFX viral epitope pool as positive control, an HIV-1 Nef peptide pool as negative control, or no peptide. A few convalescent patients were sampled both early after vaccination (day 14) and late after vaccination (days 161 to 241). The spike-specific CD4+ TCR repertoire was compared before and after mRNA vaccination in around ten COVID-19 convalescent patients and a handful of infection-naive healthy vaccine recipients. Post-vaccine blood samples were collected a median of around 2.5 months after the second vaccine dose, ranging from roughly 14 to 241 days. What the research found in general, with its limitations: The median number of SARS-CoV-2-reactive clonotypes rose from around 20 after infection to 30 to 45 after vaccination, but the change was not significant. Relatively few convalescent patients were included in the study, and early timepoints after natural infection were not analyzed. Among convalescent patients, a median about 87% of the SARS-CoV-2-reactive clones seen after vaccination appeared only after vaccination, which suggests priming specific to the vaccine. Of the vaccine-specific clones in convalescent patients, 304 of 307, or nearly all, reacted only to SARS-CoV-2 spike and did not cross-react with common cold coronaviruses.

The CDR3 contains 16 residues, cysteine and phenylalanine counted. Kept here is only the CDR3 DNA, which spans 48 bases and is read in frame from base 1. The V end gives up 6 bases and the J end 7 bases, leaving 17 bases in the junction not matched to a gene. From a lookup of the germline V gene (reference sequence), CDR1 and CDR2 are DFQATT and SNEGSKA. In the paper's terms, the time point label means: late sampling 161 to 241 days after vaccination in three convalescent patients. This specimen's treatment or condition label, interpreted: roughly 10-day PBMC culture with coronavirus spike peptide pools or control peptides (ViraFEST assay). The study used the ViraFEST assay, which expanded antigen-specific T cells with peptide pools and then identified expanded clonotypes by TCR sequencing. The convalescent patients' positive SARS-CoV-2 PCR tests fell between March and December 2020, which was before the Alpha, Beta and Delta variants emerged in the United States. More than 1.5 million PBMCs per well were cultured in IMDM with approximately 5.2% human AB serum and 8 to 10 IU/ml IL-2, plus 10 ug/ml peptide pools. On days 3 and 7, half of the culture medium was replaced with fresh IL-2-containing medium. Once the cells had been in culture for 9 to 10 days, the EasySep CD4+ T cell isolation kit was used to isolate CD4+ T cells by negative selection. Ficoll-Paque Plus gradient centrifugation was used to isolate PBMCs from whole blood, and the isolated PBMCs were then either used fresh or cryopreserved at -140C. Culture conditions were generally each tested in triplicate wells.

Recombination linked TRBV20-1 to TRBJ2-2; 7 bases in between match TRBD2. This TCR derives from a human donor who had recovered from COVID-19. Specimen: CD4+ T cells from blood, cultured in vitro, collected about 7 months after SARS-CoV-2 vaccination. The nucleotide sequence is TGCAGTGCAGCAGATCCGGGAGGCGGGAAGGACGGGGAGCTGTTTTTT. Its translation is CSAADPGGGKDGELFF.